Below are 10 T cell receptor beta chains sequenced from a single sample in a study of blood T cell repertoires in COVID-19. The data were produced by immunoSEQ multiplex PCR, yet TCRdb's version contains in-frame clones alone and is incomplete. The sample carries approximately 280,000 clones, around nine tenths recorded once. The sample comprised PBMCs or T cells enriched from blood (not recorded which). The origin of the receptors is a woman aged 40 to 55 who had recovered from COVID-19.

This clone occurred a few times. The CDR3 DNA reads as TGTGCCAGTAGTATAAGGCTCGAGGGAGCGGCTTTCTTT. Its protein is CASSIRLEGAAFF. The chain carries TRBV19 and TRBJ1-1; D gene ambiguous. The CDR3 extends over 13 amino acids. The V end lost 2 bases, the J end lost 11 bases, and 15 bases lay between the germline ends. CDR1 and CDR2 from the germline V gene are LNHDA and SQIVND (reference sequence). The whole variable domain, filled in from reference TRBV19 and TRBJ1-1, reads DGGITQSPKYLFRKEGQNVTLSCEQNLNHDAMYWYRQDPGQGLRLIYYSQIVNDFQKGDIAEGYSVSREKKESFPLTVTSAQKNPTAFYLCASSIRLEGAAFFGQGTRLTVV.

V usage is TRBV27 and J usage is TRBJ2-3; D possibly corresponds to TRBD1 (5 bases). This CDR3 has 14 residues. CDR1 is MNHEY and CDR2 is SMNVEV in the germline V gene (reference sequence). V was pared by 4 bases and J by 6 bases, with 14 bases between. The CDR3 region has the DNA TGTGCCAGCAGTTCACCGTCCAGGGTGGATACGCAGTATTTT. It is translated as CASSSPSRVDTQYF.

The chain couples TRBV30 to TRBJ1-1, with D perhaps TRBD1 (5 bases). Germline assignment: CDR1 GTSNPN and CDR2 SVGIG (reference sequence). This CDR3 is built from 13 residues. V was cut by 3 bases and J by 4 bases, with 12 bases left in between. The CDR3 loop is CAWRKGWATEAFF. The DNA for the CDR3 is TGTGCCTGGAGGAAGGGGTGGGCCACTGAAGCTTTCTTT.

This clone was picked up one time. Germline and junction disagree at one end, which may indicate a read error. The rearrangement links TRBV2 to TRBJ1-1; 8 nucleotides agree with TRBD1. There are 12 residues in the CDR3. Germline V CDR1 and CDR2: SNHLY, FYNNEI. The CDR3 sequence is CASRGLGTEAFF. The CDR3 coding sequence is TGTGCAAGCAGGGGGCTGGGCACTGAAGCTTTCTTT. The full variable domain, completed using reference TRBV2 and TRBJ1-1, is EPEVTQTPSHQVTQMGQEVILRCVPISNHLYFYWYRQILGQKVEFLVSFYNNEISEKSEIFDDQFSVERPDGSNFTLKIRSTKLEDSAMYFCASRGLGTEAFFGQGTRLTVV.

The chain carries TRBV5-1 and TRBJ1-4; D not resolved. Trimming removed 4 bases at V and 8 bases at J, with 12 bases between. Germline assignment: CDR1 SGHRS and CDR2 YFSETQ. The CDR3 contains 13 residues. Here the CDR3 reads CASSTLGGEKLFF. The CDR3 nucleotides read TGCGCCAGCAGCACTCTAGGAGGGGAAAAACTGTTTTTT. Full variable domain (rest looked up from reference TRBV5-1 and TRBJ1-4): KAGVTQTPRYLIKTRGQQVTLSCSPISGHRSVSWYQQTPGQGLQFLFEYFSETQRNKGNFPGRFSGRQFSNSRSEMNVSTLELGDSALYLCASSTLGGEKLFFGSGTQLSVL.

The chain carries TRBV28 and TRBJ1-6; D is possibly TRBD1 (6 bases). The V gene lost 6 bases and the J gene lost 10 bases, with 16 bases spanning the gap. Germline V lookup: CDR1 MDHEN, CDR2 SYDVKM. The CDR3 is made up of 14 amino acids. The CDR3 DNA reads TGTGCCAGCAGCGTGAACAGGGTTAGCTCACCCCTCCACTTT. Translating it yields CASSVNRVSSPLHF.

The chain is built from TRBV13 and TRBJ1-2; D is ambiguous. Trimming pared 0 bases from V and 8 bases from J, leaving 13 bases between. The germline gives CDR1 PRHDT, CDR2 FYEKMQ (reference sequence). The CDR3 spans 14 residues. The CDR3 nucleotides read TGTGCCAGCAGCTTAGGACAGCCTTTGATAGGCTACACCTTC. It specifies CASSLGQPLIGYTF.

CDR3 nucleotide sequence: TGTGCCAGCAGTCCAGGGGGACAGGCTTATGGCTACACCTTC. Encoded protein: CASSPGGQAYGYTF. The V gene is TRBV28, the J gene TRBJ1-2, with TRBD1 identical over 8 bases. Germline CDR1 reads MDHEN; CDR2 reads SYDVKM. The CDR3 is made up of 14 amino acids. J gave up 5 bases and V 5 bases, and 7 bases lay outside the gene matches.

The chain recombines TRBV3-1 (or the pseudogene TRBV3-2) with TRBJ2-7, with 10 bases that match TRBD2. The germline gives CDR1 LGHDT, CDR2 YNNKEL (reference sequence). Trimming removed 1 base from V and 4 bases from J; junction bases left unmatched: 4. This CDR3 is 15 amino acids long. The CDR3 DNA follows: TGTGCCAGCAGCCAAGGCGGTAGCGGGAGGTACGAGCAGTACTTC. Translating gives CASSQGGSGRYEQYF.

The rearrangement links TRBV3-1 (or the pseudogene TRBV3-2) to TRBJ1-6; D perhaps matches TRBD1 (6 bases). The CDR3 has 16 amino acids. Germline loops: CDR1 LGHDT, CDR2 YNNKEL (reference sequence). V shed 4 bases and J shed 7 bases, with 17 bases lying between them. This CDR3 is CASSRGGGNQNSPLHF. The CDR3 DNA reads TGTGCCAGCAGCCGCGGCGGGGGCAATCAAAATTCACCCCTCCACTTT.